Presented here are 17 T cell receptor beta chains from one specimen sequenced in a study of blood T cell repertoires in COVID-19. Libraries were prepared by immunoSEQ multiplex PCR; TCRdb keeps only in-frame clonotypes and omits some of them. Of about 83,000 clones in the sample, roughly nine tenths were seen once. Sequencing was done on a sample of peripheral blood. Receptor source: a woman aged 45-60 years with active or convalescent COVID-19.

The CDR3 DNA follows: TGTGCCAGCAGCCAAGACAGTAGGGGTGGCGGCTACACCTTC. Translation gives CASSQDSRGGGYTF. The V and J genes are TRBV3-1 (or the pseudogene TRBV3-2) and TRBJ1-2; possible D gene TRBD1, 5 bases. The CDR3 sequence is 14 residues long. Deletions cut 0 bases from V and 8 bases from J, with 13 bases between. Germline assignment: CDR1 LGHDT and CDR2 YNNKEL (reference sequence).

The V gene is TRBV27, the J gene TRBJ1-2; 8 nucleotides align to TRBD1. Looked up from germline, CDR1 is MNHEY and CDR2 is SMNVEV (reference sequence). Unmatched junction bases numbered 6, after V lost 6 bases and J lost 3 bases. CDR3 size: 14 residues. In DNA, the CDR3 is TGTGCCAGCAGCCGACACAGGGGGGACTATGGCTACACCTTC. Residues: CASSRHRGDYGYTF.

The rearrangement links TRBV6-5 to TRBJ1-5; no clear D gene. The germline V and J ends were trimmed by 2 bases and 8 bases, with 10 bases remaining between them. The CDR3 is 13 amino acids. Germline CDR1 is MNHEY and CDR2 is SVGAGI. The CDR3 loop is CASSYEGGEPQHF. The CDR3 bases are TGTGCCAGCAGTTACGAGGGTGGGGAGCCCCAGCATTTT.

CDR3 coding DNA: TGTGCCTGGACCATGGGTGGGACAGGGGCCGATCAGCCCCAGCATTTT. The encoded protein is CAWTMGGTGADQPQHF. The J gene is TRBJ1-5, the V gene TRBV30, with 10 bases fitting TRBD1. The germline V gene encodes CDR1 GTSNPN and CDR2 SVGIG (reference sequence). This CDR3 contains 16 residues. V lost 4 bases and J lost 5; bases outside the gene matches: 11.

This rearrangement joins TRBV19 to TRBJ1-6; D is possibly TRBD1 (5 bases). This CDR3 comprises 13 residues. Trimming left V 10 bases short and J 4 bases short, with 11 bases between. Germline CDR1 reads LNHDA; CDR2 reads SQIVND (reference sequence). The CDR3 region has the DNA TGTGCCATAATTCAGGGTTATAATTCACCCCTCCACTTT. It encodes CAIIQGYNSPLHF. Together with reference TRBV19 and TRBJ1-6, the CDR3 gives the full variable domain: DGGITQSPKYLFRKEGQNVTLSCEQNLNHDAMYWYRQDPGQGLRLIYYSQIVNDFQKGDIAEGYSVSREKKESFPLTVTSAQKNPTAFYLCAIIQGYNSPLHFGNGTRLTVT.

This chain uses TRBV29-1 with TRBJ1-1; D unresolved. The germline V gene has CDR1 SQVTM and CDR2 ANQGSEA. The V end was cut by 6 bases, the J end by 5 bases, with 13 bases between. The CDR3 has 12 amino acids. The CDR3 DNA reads TGCAGCGTCACTAACGCCGGGACTGAAGCTTTCTTT. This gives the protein CSVTNAGTEAFF.

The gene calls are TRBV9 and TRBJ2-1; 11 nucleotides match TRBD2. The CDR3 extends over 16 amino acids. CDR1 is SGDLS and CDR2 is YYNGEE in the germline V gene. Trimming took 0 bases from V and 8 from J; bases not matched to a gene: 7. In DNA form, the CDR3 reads TGTGCCAGCAGCGTAGTACTAGCGGGGGCCGTGGATGAGCAGTTCTTC. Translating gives CASSVVLAGAVDEQFF.

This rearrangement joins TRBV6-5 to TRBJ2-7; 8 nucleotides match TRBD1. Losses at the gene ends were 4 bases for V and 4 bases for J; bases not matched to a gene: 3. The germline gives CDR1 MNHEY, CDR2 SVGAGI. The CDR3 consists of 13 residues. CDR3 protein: CASSFDRGYEQYF. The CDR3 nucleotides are TGTGCCAGCAGTTTTGACAGGGGTTACGAGCAGTACTTC.

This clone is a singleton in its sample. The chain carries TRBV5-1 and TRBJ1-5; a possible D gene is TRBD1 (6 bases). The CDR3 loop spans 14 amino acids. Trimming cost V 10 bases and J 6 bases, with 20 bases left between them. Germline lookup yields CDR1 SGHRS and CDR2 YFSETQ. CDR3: CARAVGGGGQPQHF. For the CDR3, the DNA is TGCGCCCGCGCGGTGGGGGGGGGCGGTCAGCCCCAGCATTTT.

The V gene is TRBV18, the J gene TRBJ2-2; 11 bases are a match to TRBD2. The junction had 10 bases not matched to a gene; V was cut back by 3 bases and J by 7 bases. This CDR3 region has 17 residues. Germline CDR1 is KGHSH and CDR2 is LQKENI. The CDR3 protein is CASSPRWTSGPFGELFF. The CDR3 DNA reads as TGTGCCAGCTCACCCAGGTGGACTAGCGGGCCCTTCGGGGAGCTGTTTTTT.

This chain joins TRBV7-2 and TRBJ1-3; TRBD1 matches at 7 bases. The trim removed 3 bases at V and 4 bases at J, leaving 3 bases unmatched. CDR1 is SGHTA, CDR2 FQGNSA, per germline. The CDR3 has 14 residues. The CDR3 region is CASSLGQTGNTIYF. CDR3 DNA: TGTGCCAGCAGCTTGGGACAGACCGGAAACACCATATATTTT.

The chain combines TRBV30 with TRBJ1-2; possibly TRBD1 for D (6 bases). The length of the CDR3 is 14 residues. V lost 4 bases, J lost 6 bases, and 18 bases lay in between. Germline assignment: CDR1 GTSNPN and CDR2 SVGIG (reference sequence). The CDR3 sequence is CAWKIQGIAHGYTF. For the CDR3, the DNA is TGTGCCTGGAAAATACAGGGAATTGCTCATGGCTACACCTTC.

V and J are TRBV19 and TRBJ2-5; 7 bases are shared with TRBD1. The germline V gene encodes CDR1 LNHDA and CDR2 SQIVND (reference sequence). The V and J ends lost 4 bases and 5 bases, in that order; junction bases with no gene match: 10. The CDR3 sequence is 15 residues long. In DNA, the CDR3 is TGTGCCAGTAGTACAACAGGGGTGGTTTGGGAGACCCAGTACTTC. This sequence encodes CASSTTGVVWETQYF. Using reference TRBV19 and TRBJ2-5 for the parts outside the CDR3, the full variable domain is DGGITQSPKYLFRKEGQNVTLSCEQNLNHDAMYWYRQDPGQGLRLIYYSQIVNDFQKGDIAEGYSVSREKKESFPLTVTSAQKNPTAFYLCASSTTGVVWETQYFGPGTRLLVL.

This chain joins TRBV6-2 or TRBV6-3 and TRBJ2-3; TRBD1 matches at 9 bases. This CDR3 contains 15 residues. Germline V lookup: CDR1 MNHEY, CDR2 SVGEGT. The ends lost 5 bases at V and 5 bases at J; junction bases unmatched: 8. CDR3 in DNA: TGTGCCAGCAGTCCGGGACAGGGCCTCCTAGATACGCAGTATTTT. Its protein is CASSPGQGLLDTQYF.

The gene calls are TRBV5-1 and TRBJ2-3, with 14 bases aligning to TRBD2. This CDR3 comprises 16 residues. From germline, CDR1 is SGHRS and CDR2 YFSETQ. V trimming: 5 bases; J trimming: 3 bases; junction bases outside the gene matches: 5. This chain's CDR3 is CASRHGLAGGTDTQYF. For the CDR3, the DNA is TGCGCCAGCAGACACGGACTAGCGGGGGGAACAGATACGCAGTATTTT.

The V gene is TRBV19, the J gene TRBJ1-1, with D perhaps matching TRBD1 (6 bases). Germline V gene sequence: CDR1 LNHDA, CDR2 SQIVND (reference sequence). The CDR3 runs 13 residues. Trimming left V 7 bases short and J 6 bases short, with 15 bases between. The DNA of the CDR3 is TGTGCCAGTACATCCTACAGGGTCCCTGAAGCTTTCTTT. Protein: CASTSYRVPEAFF.

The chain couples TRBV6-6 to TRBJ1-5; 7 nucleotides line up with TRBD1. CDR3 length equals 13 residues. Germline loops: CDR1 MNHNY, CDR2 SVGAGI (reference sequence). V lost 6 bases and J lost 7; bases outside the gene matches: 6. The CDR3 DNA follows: TGTGCCAGCAGGCCAGGGGGAAGGCAGCCCCAGCATTTT. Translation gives CASRPGGRQPQHF.